This entry features one T cell receptor beta chain sequence. This specimen comes from a study of blood T cell repertoires in COVID-19. Study-wide background: Specimens from acute and convalescent COVID-19 originated in the United States, Italy and Spain. T cells, B-cell-depleted T cells, or PBMCs provided the cDNA or gDNA that served as material.

Per the original methods: Amplifying reference gene primers gave estimates of nucleated cell counts. Data came from immunoSEQ multiplex PCR; TCRdb stores just in-frame clones and leaves some out. For V, J and clone size, that table is used; D and trimming come from the DNA. The profile shows more than 9,500 clones, roughly nine tenths of them singletons. V shed 6 bases and J shed 5 bases, with 13 bases lying between them. Germline loops: CDR1 WNHNN, CDR2 SYGVQD (reference sequence). This CDR3 has 14 amino acids. The sequencing input was peripheral blood. The chain uses TRBV10-1 and TRBJ1-4; D gene uncertain. The source of this sequence is a woman aged 55-70 years with active COVID-19. CDR3 residues: CASSGEGFNEKLFF. As DNA, the CDR3 is TGCGCCAGCAGCGGTGAGGGATTCAATGAAAAACTGTTTTTT.